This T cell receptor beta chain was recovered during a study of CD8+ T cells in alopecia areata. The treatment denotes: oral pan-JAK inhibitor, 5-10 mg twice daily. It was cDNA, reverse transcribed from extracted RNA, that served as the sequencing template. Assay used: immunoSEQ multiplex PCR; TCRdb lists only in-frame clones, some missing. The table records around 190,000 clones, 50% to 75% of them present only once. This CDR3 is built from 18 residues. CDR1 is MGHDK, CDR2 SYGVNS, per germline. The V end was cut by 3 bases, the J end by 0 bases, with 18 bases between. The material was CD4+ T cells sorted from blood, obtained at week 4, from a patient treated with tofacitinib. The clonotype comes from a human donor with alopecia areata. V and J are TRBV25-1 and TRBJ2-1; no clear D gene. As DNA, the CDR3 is TGTGCCAGCAGTGATCCCTCCTGGGCCGTAAGCTCCTACAATGAGCAGTTCTTC. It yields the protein CASSDPSWAVSSYNEQFF.